Below are 15 T cell receptor beta chains sequenced from a single sample in a study of T-cell memory formation after mild COVID-19. Using its own MiXCR run on the 5' RACE reads, TCRdb lists one record per CDR3 protein. This table has over 350,000 distinct CDR3 sequences, about a sixth appearing once. The sequenced sample was PBMCs or a T cell subset sorted from them (not recorded which). These receptor sequences come from a man between 18 and 29 years old who had mild COVID-19 (a few samples of this study predate the infection). Cell type and time point are not known.

The V call is TRBV29-1, the J call TRBJ1-1, with D unclear. This CDR3 is 12 amino acids long. Looked up from germline, CDR1 is SQVTM and CDR2 is ANQGSEA. The V gene lost 7 bases and the J gene lost 3 bases, with 12 bases spanning the gap. The DNA of the CDR3 is TGCAGCGCCAGCGGGCTTTACACTGAAGCTTTCTTT. This translates into CSASGLYTEAFF.

The CDR3: CASSYSRAHLSSYEQYF. The CDR3 nucleotides are TGTGCCAGCAGTTACTCGCGGGCTCACTTAAGCTCCTACGAGCAGTACTTC. This rearrangement joins TRBV6-5 to TRBJ2-7; perhaps TRBD2 as D (5 bases). The germline gives CDR1 MNHEY, CDR2 SVGAGI. This CDR3 is built from 17 residues. V dropped 0 bases and J dropped 0 bases, with 15 bases sitting between them.

This clonotype was detected only a few times. The V call is TRBV20-1, the J call TRBJ2-5; D is possibly TRBD2 (6 bases). The CDR3 runs 14 residues. V was trimmed by 1 base and J by 4 bases, leaving 13 bases between them. Germline V lookup: CDR1 DFQATT, CDR2 SNEGSKA (reference sequence). The CDR3 bases are TGCAGTGCTAGAGCCACATCAGCGGGAGAGACCCAGTACTTC. It is translated as CSARATSAGETQYF.

Many counts were recorded for this clonotype. V is TRBV20-1 and J is TRBJ2-3, with D maybe TRBD1 (5 bases). From germline, CDR1 is DFQATT and CDR2 SNEGSKA (reference sequence). The length of the CDR3 is 14 residues. V dropped 5 bases and J dropped 0 bases, with 12 bases sitting between them. CDR3 nucleotides: TGCAGTGCTGGACGGACACAGAGCACAGATACGCAGTATTTT. This encodes CSAGRTQSTDTQYF.

The V gene is TRBV4-3, the J gene TRBJ2-2, with no clear D. Deletions cut 0 bases from V and 6 bases from J, with 11 bases between. The CDR3 is 15 amino acids. The germline gives CDR1 LGHNA, CDR2 YSLEER. The CDR3 reads CASSQDKGFPGELFF. CDR3 bases: TGCGCCAGCAGCCAAGATAAAGGGTTCCCCGGGGAGCTGTTTTTT.

The V gene is TRBV6-2 or TRBV6-3, the J gene TRBJ2-2; possible D gene TRBD2, 6 bases. The germline CDR1 and CDR2 sequences are MNHEY and SVGEGT. The CDR3 has 13 amino acids. The V gene lost 8 bases and the J gene lost 2 bases, with 9 bases spanning the gap. The CDR3 sequence: CASRGENTGELFF. In nucleotides, the CDR3 is TGTGCCAGCCGCGGGGAAAACACCGGGGAGCTGTTTTTT.

The chain is built from TRBV2 and TRBJ2-3; possibly TRBD1 for D (5 bases). The CDR3 is made up of 16 amino acids. Germline V gene data show CDR1 as SNHLY and CDR2 as FYNNEI. Trimming cost V 8 bases and J 2 bases, with 20 bases left between them. The CDR3 region has the DNA TGTGCCAGCCGCCAAGGGGTCGCAGGCCCCACAGATACGCAGTATTTT. It yields the protein CASRQGVAGPTDTQYF.

This clonotype was seen more than once but under ten times. J is TRBJ2-7 and V is TRBV4-3; D perhaps matches TRBD1 (5 bases). Per germline, CDR1 LGHNA and CDR2 YSLEER. CDR3 length: 14 amino acids. The germline V and J ends were trimmed by 0 bases and 6 bases, with 12 bases remaining between them. The CDR3 DNA sequence: TGCGCCAGCAGCCAAGAAAGTGGACACAGCGAGCAGTACTTC. Its protein is CASSQESGHSEQYF.

This clonotype has a handful of counts. The J gene is TRBJ2-1, the V gene TRBV10-3, with 14 bases fitting TRBD2. Germline V gives CDR1 ENHRY, CDR2 SYGVKD. The CDR3 sequence is 17 residues long. V lost 3 bases, J lost 2 bases, and 3 bases stayed unmatched. The CDR3 bases are TGTGCCATCAGTGAAGCGACTAGCGGGGGGGCCTACAATGAGCAGTTCTTC. Residues: CAISEATSGGAYNEQFF.

There are a few counts of this clonotype. This chain uses TRBV10-3 with TRBJ2-1; no clear D. The CDR3 sequence is 13 residues long. V lost 4 bases to trimming and J lost 7 bases, with 11 bases between them. Looked up from germline, CDR1 is ENHRY and CDR2 is SYGVKD. The CDR3 is CAISVHPKNEQFF. In DNA, the CDR3 is TGTGCCATCAGTGTTCATCCGAAAAATGAGCAGTTCTTC.

The genes are TRBV18 and TRBJ1-2; D remains unclear. Looked up from germline, CDR1 is KGHSH and CDR2 is LQKENI. V shed 4 bases and J shed 3 bases, with 6 bases lying between them. The CDR3 extends over 12 amino acids. Here the CDR3 reads CASSQNDYGYTF. In DNA, the CDR3 is TGTGCCAGCTCACAAAACGACTATGGCTACACCTTC. The full variable domain, in which reference TRBV18 and TRBJ1-2 provide the parts outside the CDR3, is NAGVMQNPRHLVRRRGQEARLRCSPMKGHSHVYWYRQLPEEGLKFMVYLQKENIIDESGMPKERFSAEFPKEGPSILRIQQVVRGDSAAYFCASSQNDYGYTFGSGTRLTVV.

This clonotype has a handful of counts. This chain connects TRBV7-6 to TRBJ2-5; TRBD2 is a possible D gene (5 bases). CDR3 size: 14 residues. The V gene's germline CDR1 is SGHVS and CDR2 FNYEAQ. V lost 0 bases and J 4 bases, leaving 9 bases between the germline ends. The CDR3 loop reads CASSLASEGETQYF. CDR3 DNA sequence: TGTGCCAGCAGCTTAGCGTCAGAGGGAGAGACCCAGTACTTC.

This clonotype was seen a handful of times. The gene calls are TRBV7-2 and TRBJ2-3, with 11 bases fitting TRBD1. The CDR3 contains 18 residues. With 2 bases clipped from V and 3 bases from J, the junction kept 10 bases outside the gene matches. CDR1 and CDR2 from the germline V gene are SGHTA and FQGNSA. The CDR3 DNA sequence: TGTGCCAGCAGCTTAAGGGACCCTGGACAGGGGGCGACAGATACGCAGTATTTT. This translates into CASSLRDPGQGATDTQYF. Based on the CDR3 plus reference TRBV7-2 and TRBJ2-3, the full variable domain is GAGVSQSPSNKVTEKGKDVELRCDPISGHTALYWYRQSLGQGLEFLIYFQGNSAPDKSGLPSDRFSAERTGGSVSTLTIQRTQQEDSAVYLCASSLRDPGQGATDTQYFGPGTRLTVL.

This clonotype was found many times. The V call is TRBV12-3 or TRBV12-4, the J call TRBJ2-5; perhaps TRBD2 as D (7 bases). This CDR3 region has 14 residues. Trimming shortened V by 7 bases and J by 1 base, and 13 bases separated the two germline ends. CDR3 protein: CASTFGGPQETQYF. CDR3 bases: TGTGCCAGCACTTTCGGGGGGCCCCAAGAGACCCAGTACTTC.

This clonotype turned up a few times. The chain couples TRBV7-9 to TRBJ1-3, with 9 bases matching TRBD1. This CDR3 spans 15 amino acids. The V segment lost 4 bases and the J segment 4 bases; nucleotides outside the gene matches: 5. The germline CDR1 and CDR2 sequences are SEHNR and FQNEAQ (reference sequence). CDR3 in amino acids: CASSSTGGEGNTIYF. The CDR3 DNA reads TGTGCCAGCAGCTCTACAGGGGGCGAAGGAAACACCATATATTTT.